These 2 T cell receptor beta chains were all obtained from the same sample, sequenced in a study of blood T cells in healthy people across ages. For the second PCR, which ran for roughly 6 to 12 cycles, a sample-barcoded 5' primer and a J-beta primer mix were used. A single record per CDR3 protein comes from TCRdb applying MiXCR to the 5' RACE reads. The sample yields about 1,400,000 distinct CDR3 sequences, around 42% seen once. Sample: blood. These receptors came from a woman aged 18 to 35 in good health.

The chain has TRBV20-1 and TRBJ2-1; D uncertain. In germline, CDR1 is DFQATT, CDR2 SNEGSKA (reference sequence). CDR3 length: 14 residues. V was clipped by 1 base and J by 8 bases, with 15 bases between them. The CDR3 spells CSARVPDWADEQFF. The CDR3 nucleotides are TGCAGTGCTAGAGTTCCGGATTGGGCTGATGAGCAGTTCTTC.

The CDR3 DNA follows: TGTGCCAGCTCACCACCGGCGGGGGCGACCTATGGCTACACCTTC. It encodes CASSPPAGATYGYTF. The chain links TRBV18 to TRBJ1-2; D is possibly TRBD1 (6 bases). This CDR3 comprises 15 residues. V dropped 0 bases and J dropped 4 bases, with 12 bases sitting between them. Germline V CDR1 and CDR2: KGHSH, LQKENI.